The present entry profiles one T cell receptor (beta chain) with its context. Its antigen has not been determined. This sample is drawn from a study of T cells expressing NK-cell markers (TCRdb year 2020). For the wider study: Eight or nine donors provided sorted CD3+CD56+NKG2C+, CD3+CD56+NKG2C- and CD3+CD56-NKG2C+ T-cell subsets, whose TCR beta-chain repertoires were profiled. Of the eight sequenced donors, seven were found to be HCMV-seropositive and one was found to be HCMV-seronegative. Randomly selected healthy volunteers, three men and five women, were used as the eight sequenced donors. Libraries were sequenced as 2 x 150 bp reads on Illumina HiSeq 2000/2500, MiSeq or NextSeq. Results and caveats for the whole study, not just this receptor: In a handful of donors, the dominant CD3+CD56+NKG2C+ clonotypes ranked among the top 10 CD8+ clonotypes, making up roughly 1.0-7.0% of CD8+ T cells. Whether the expanded NKG2C-expressing T cell clones were specific for HCMV antigens was left unclear. Those dominant clonotypes were again the most abundant among CD3+CD56-NKG2C+ cells in several donors, at roughly 25-65%.

A commercial ELISA kit detecting HCMV-specific IgG in serum was used to determine HCMV serostatus. Ficoll density gradient centrifugation was used to isolate peripheral blood mononuclear cells from blood. The sample was run on an Illumina HiSeq 2000. TCR beta cDNA libraries were prepared using 5'RACE template switching, which introduced a universal primer site and unique molecular identifiers. Synthesis of cDNA was primed from the TCR beta constant segment and was followed by two consecutive PCR amplification steps. Turning to the authors' computational methods: MIGEC was used to demultiplex reads and group the reads by UMI, and MiTCR was used to assemble and quantify clonotypes. Only TCR cDNA sequences supported by at least two reads were kept to exclude erroneous sequences. The tcR package was used for downstream repertoire analysis, and clonotypes were matched between fractions using CDR3 nucleotide sequence together with V segment. VDJmatch was used to annotate antigen specificity against VDJdb, with one amino acid substitution in CDR3 allowed. Each CDR3 protein sequence appears as one entry after TCRdb reprocessed the reads, and no DNA is included. What appears here as the V and J calls and clone size reflects TCRdb's work, not the paper's. The sample's clone listing holds about 550,000 distinct CDR3 sequences. The ten largest clones capture about 3.6% of the sample.

This receptor was taken from a man in his late teens or twenties in good health. Donor details come from another sample of the same person, matched by shared clones. The sequenced sample consisted of blood T cells: a sorted CD56 or NKG2C T cell subset, CD4+ or CD8+ T cells, or bulk PBMC T cells (not recorded which).

The CDR3 region has the sequence CASTTTQTTNEKLFF. Here the chain combines TRBV12-3 or TRBV12-4 and TRBJ1-4. CDR3 length: 15 amino acids, cysteine to phenylalanine. The nucleotide record is missing.